Presented here are 28 T cell receptor beta chains from one specimen sequenced in a study of blood T cell repertoires in COVID-19. The table came from immunoSEQ multiplex PCR; TCRdb's copy has only in-frame clones and leaves some out. Of roughly 200,000 clones listed, around 83% are singletons. Input material: PBMCs or T cells enriched from blood (not recorded which). The receptors here all came from a man in his forties or fifties who had recovered from COVID-19.

V usage is TRBV27 and J usage is TRBJ1-1; D remains ambiguous. The germline CDR1 and CDR2 sequences are MNHEY and SMNVEV (reference sequence). V was pared by 4 bases and J by 6 bases, with 15 bases between. This CDR3 is 14 amino acids long. CDR3 in amino acids: CASSYDVAGPEAFF. CDR3 bases: TGTGCCAGCAGTTACGATGTGGCTGGTCCTGAAGCTTTCTTT.

This clone was recorded a few times. The chain is built from TRBV6-1 and TRBJ1-4; D unclear. The germline V and J ends were trimmed by 3 bases and 6 bases, with 14 bases remaining between them. Germline V CDR1 and CDR2: MNHNS, SASEGT. This CDR3 comprises 15 residues. The CDR3 region has the DNA TGTGCCAGCAGTGAGAAAGACCAACAGCATGAAAAACTGTTTTTT. Protein: CASSEKDQQHEKLFF.

V and J are TRBV24-1 and TRBJ1-2; TRBD1 agrees at 7 bases. CDR1 is KGHDR, CDR2 SFDVKD, per germline. V lost 0 bases and J lost 5; bases outside the gene matches: 2. This CDR3 has 14 amino acids. CDR3 coding DNA: TGTGCCACCAGTGATTTGGGGACAGCTTATGGCTACACCTTC. It yields the protein CATSDLGTAYGYTF.

The V and J genes are TRBV15 and TRBJ1-1; 8 nucleotides align to TRBD1. Looked up from germline, CDR1 is LNHNV and CDR2 is YYDKDF (reference sequence). CDR3 length equals 12 residues. V dropped 5 bases and J dropped 11; count of bases not matched to a gene: 7. In DNA form, the CDR3 reads TGTGCCACCAGCCTCCAGGACAGGGAGGCTTTCTTT. It yields the protein CATSLQDREAFF.

The chain joins TRBV9 to TRBJ2-5, with TRBD1 identical over 8 bases. The germline gives CDR1 SGDLS, CDR2 YYNGEE. The CDR3 sequence is 15 residues long. Trimming removed 4 bases from V and 5 bases from J; junction bases left unmatched: 10. CDR3 bases: TGTGCCAGCAGCCCCCCCGGACAGGGTTGGGAGACCCAGTACTTC. It encodes CASSPPGQGWETQYF. The whole variable domain, filled in from reference TRBV9 and TRBJ2-5, reads DSGVTQTPKHLITATGQRVTLRCSPRSGDLSVYWYQQSLDQGLQFLIQYYNGEERAKGNILERFSAQQFPDLHSELNLSSLELGDSALYFCASSPPGQGWETQYFGPGTRLLVL.

The rearrangement uses TRBV29-1 and TRBJ1-1, with D possibly TRBD1 on 6 matching bases. Trimming cost V 7 bases and J 4 bases, with 19 bases left between them. From germline, CDR1 is SQVTM and CDR2 ANQGSEA. CDR3 length equals 14 residues. As DNA, the CDR3 is TGCAGCGCGAAGGGTCAGGGGCGGACCACTGAAGCTTTCTTT. This translates into CSAKGQGRTTEAFF.

The chain uses TRBV6-5 and TRBJ1-2; 9 nucleotides align to TRBD1. The J segment lost 0 bases and the V segment lost 2 bases, leaving 4 bases of the junction unmatched. The CDR3 is made up of 16 amino acids. The V gene's germline CDR1 is MNHEY and CDR2 SVGAGI. The CDR3 bases are TGTGCCAGCAGTTACCTGGGGACAGGGACTAACTATGGCTACACCTTC. It specifies CASSYLGTGTNYGYTF.

This chain uses TRBV9 with TRBJ1-1; no reliable D call. The CDR3 is 15 amino acids. Trimming pared 0 bases from V and 4 bases from J, leaving 13 bases between. In germline, CDR1 is SGDLS, CDR2 YYNGEE. Here the CDR3 reads CASSVEDAGGTEAFF. DNA for the CDR3: TGTGCCAGCAGCGTAGAAGACGCCGGCGGCACTGAAGCTTTCTTT.

The V call is TRBV28, the J call TRBJ2-5; D gene unclear. V lost 6 bases and J 2 bases, leaving 16 bases between the germline ends. The V gene's germline CDR1 is MDHEN and CDR2 SYDVKM. The CDR3 covers 15 residues. The CDR3 spells CASSSLLVRQETQYF. The CDR3, as DNA: TGTGCCAGCAGCTCTCTTTTAGTTCGACAAGAGACCCAGTACTTC. The full variable domain, rest sourced from reference TRBV28 and TRBJ2-5, is DVKVTQSSRYLVKRTGEKVFLECVQDMDHENMFWYRQDPGLGLRLIYFSYDVKMKEKGDIPEGYSVSREKKERFSLILESASTNQTSMYLCASSSLLVRQETQYFGPGTRLLVL.

The chain employs TRBV30 and TRBJ1-1; possibly TRBD1 for D (5 bases). The CDR3 contains 12 residues. V lost 2 bases to trimming and J lost 10 bases, with 14 bases between them. From germline, CDR1 is GTSNPN and CDR2 SVGIG (reference sequence). CDR3 in DNA: TGTGCCTGGAGTTCTCTCTACGGGGGAGCTTTCTTT. Its protein is CAWSSLYGGAFF.

The chain links TRBV12-3 or TRBV12-4 to TRBJ1-3; D might be TRBD1 (6 bases). This CDR3 contains 13 residues. V lost 3 bases and J 8 bases, leaving 11 bases between the germline ends. CDR3 region: CASSLAGADTIYF. In nucleotides, the CDR3 is TGTGCCAGCAGTTTGGCAGGGGCGGACACCATATATTTT.

The genes are TRBV28 and TRBJ2-3; 10 nucleotides match TRBD2. The J segment lost 8 bases and the V segment lost 2 bases, leaving 10 bases of the junction unmatched. Germline-derived CDR1 and CDR2 are MDHEN and SYDVKM. The CDR3 runs to 16 residues. Here the CDR3 reads CASSLGSSGSGGTQYF. CDR3 DNA: TGTGCCAGCAGTTTAGGCTCTAGCGGGAGTGGGGGTACGCAGTATTTT.

The J gene is TRBJ2-7, the V gene TRBV18; D is unresolved. The CDR3 extends over 13 amino acids. Trimming stripped 3 bases from V and 6 bases from J, with 12 bases between. Germline lookup yields CDR1 KGHSH and CDR2 LQKENI. CDR3 DNA: TGTGCCAGCTCACCCGTCGTGATCAGCGAGCAGTACTTC. The encoded protein is CASSPVVISEQYF. Combining the CDR3 with reference TRBV18 and TRBJ2-7 gives the whole variable domain NAGVMQNPRHLVRRRGQEARLRCSPMKGHSHVYWYRQLPEEGLKFMVYLQKENIIDESGMPKERFSAEFPKEGPSILRIQQVVRGDSAAYFCASSPVVISEQYFGPGTRLTVT.

The rearrangement uses TRBV28 and TRBJ1-2; D ambiguous. The CDR3 has 13 residues. Germline assignment: CDR1 MDHEN and CDR2 SYDVKM. With 0 bases removed from V and 6 bases from J, the gap between germline ends came to 8 bases. CDR3 protein: CASSLWAVDGYTF. In DNA form, the CDR3 reads TGTGCCAGCAGTTTATGGGCGGTTGATGGCTACACCTTC.

The chain employs TRBV15 and TRBJ1-5; D is unclear. The CDR3 runs to 15 residues. Trimming stripped 6 bases from V and 0 bases from J, with 12 bases between. Germline V gene sequence: CDR1 LNHNV, CDR2 YYDKDF (reference sequence). The CDR3 nucleotides are TGTGCCACCAGAGTAGACATCTTTAGCAATCAGCCCCAGCATTTT. Amino acids: CATRVDIFSNQPQHF.

This clone was recorded once. The genes are TRBV19 and TRBJ1-1; D is perhaps TRBD1 (5 bases). Trimming stripped 8 bases from V and 4 bases from J, with 14 bases between. The CDR3 totals 13 residues. Germline V gene lookup returns CDR1 LNHDA and CDR2 SQIVND (reference sequence). Here the CDR3 DNA reads TGTGCCAGTGGTGGGGCAGGAAGCACTGAAGCTTTCTTT. Its translation is CASGGAGSTEAFF. The variable domain in full, completed from reference TRBV19 and TRBJ1-1, reads DGGITQSPKYLFRKEGQNVTLSCEQNLNHDAMYWYRQDPGQGLRLIYYSQIVNDFQKGDIAEGYSVSREKKESFPLTVTSAQKNPTAFYLCASGGAGSTEAFFGQGTRLTVV.

CDR3 sequence: CASSPAAGSTDTQYF. CDR3 DNA: TGTGCCAGCAGCCCAGCGGCGGGGAGCACAGATACGCAGTATTTT. The chain employs TRBV5-4 and TRBJ2-3, with D tentatively TRBD2 (6 bases). With 4 bases removed from V and 0 bases from J, the gap between germline ends came to 12 bases. Germline values: CDR1 SGHNT, CDR2 YYREEE (reference sequence). This CDR3 contains 15 residues. The full variable domain, completed using reference TRBV5-4 and TRBJ2-3, is ETGVTQSPTHLIKTRGQQVTLRCSSQSGHNTVSWYQQALGQGPQFIFQYYREEENGRGNFPPRFSGLQFPNYSSELNVNALELDDSALYLCASSPAAGSTDTQYFGPGTRLTVL.

This sequence joins TRBV5-1 and TRBJ1-1; TRBD1 is a possible D gene (5 bases). Germline V gene lookup returns CDR1 SGHRS and CDR2 YFSETQ. The CDR3 spans 15 residues. Deletions cut 6 bases from V and 2 bases from J, with 17 bases between. The DNA for the CDR3 is TGCGCCAGCACCGGAGGGGCGGGTTCCAACACTGAAGCTTTCTTT. Protein: CASTGGAGSNTEAFF.

This chain uses TRBV19 with TRBJ1-1, with D tentatively TRBD1 (6 bases). V dropped 8 bases and J dropped 2 bases, with 18 bases sitting between them. The CDR3 spans 15 residues. From germline, CDR1 is LNHDA and CDR2 SQIVND (reference sequence). The DNA for the CDR3 is TGTGCCAGTGACGTTTTATGGGGGCGCAACACTGAAGCTTTCTTT. Protein product: CASDVLWGRNTEAFF.

The genes are TRBV7-3 and TRBJ2-3, with a tentative D call TRBD2 (6 bases). Germline V lookup: CDR1 SGHTA, CDR2 FQGTGA. This CDR3 is 15 amino acids long. The V end lost 4 bases, the J end lost 6 bases, and 17 bases lay between the germline ends. The CDR3 nucleotides are TGTGCCAGCAGCTACTCTGCGGGGACCGGGGATACGCAGTATTTT. Protein sequence: CASSYSAGTGDTQYF. The variable domain in full, with the rest retrieved from reference TRBV7-3 and TRBJ2-3, is GAGVSQTPSNKVTEKGKYVELRCDPISGHTALYWYRQSLGQGPEFLIYFQGTGAADDSGLPNDRFFAVRPEGSVSTLKIQRTERGDSAVYLCASSYSAGTGDTQYFGPGTRLTVL.

This clone was seen just once. The gene calls are TRBV6-1 and TRBJ2-7, with D tentatively TRBD1 (5 bases). The V gene's germline CDR1 is MNHNS and CDR2 SASEGT. The CDR3 length is 16 residues. Trimming stripped 2 bases from V and 4 bases from J, with 18 bases between. The CDR3 is CASSEFDPDSQYEQYF. The DNA of the CDR3 is TGTGCCAGCAGTGAATTCGACCCAGACAGTCAGTACGAGCAGTACTTC.

The rearrangement joins TRBV11-3 to TRBJ1-1, with D perhaps TRBD1 (6 bases). The CDR3 is made up of 17 amino acids. V was trimmed by 5 bases and J by 3 bases, leaving 22 bases between them. Germline V gives CDR1 SGHNT, CDR2 YENEEA. As DNA, the CDR3 is TGTGCCAGCAGCCTCGCAGACCTAACAGGGAGGGACACTGAAGCTTTCTTT. It is translated as CASSLADLTGRDTEAFF.

The V gene is TRBV19, the J gene TRBJ1-1; 7 nucleotides match TRBD1. V shed 5 bases and J 6 bases; nucleotides not matched to a gene: 12. The CDR3 runs to 15 residues. CDR1 is LNHDA and CDR2 is SQIVND in the germline V gene (reference sequence). The CDR3 sequence is CASSPPDRVWSEAFF. The CDR3 nucleotides are TGTGCCAGTAGTCCCCCCGACAGGGTCTGGTCTGAAGCTTTCTTT.

V usage is TRBV30 and J usage is TRBJ2-6, with 10 bases that match TRBD1. Germline V gene data show CDR1 as GTSNPN and CDR2 as SVGIG (reference sequence). This CDR3 spans 15 amino acids. V lost 7 bases, J lost 2 bases, and 5 bases stayed unmatched. The CDR3 protein is CALMDRGAGANVLTF. As DNA, the CDR3 is TGTGCCTTGATGGACAGGGGGGCTGGGGCCAACGTCCTGACTTTC.

J is TRBJ1-4 and V is TRBV4-1, with D perhaps TRBD1 (5 bases). CDR1 MGHRA and CDR2 YSYEKL come from the germline V gene. Trimming left V 0 bases short and J 5 bases short, with 10 bases between. This CDR3 is 15 amino acids long. The CDR3 DNA sequence: TGCGCCAGCAGCCAAGAGCAGGGTGGGAATGAAAAACTGTTTTTT. Translating it yields CASSQEQGGNEKLFF.

This rearrangement joins TRBV12-3 or TRBV12-4 to TRBJ1-1; 7 nucleotides match TRBD1. CDR3 length equals 13 residues. The junction had 5 bases not matched to a gene; V was cut back by 6 bases and J by 4 bases. The CDR3 spells CASSRQGSTEAFF. The CDR3 nucleotides read TGTGCCAGCAGCCGACAGGGTAGCACTGAAGCTTTCTTT.

This chain connects TRBV7-9 to TRBJ1-5; D perhaps matches TRBD1 (5 bases). The CDR3 runs 16 residues. Trimming removed 3 bases from V and 3 bases from J, with 15 bases in between. Germline CDR1 is SEHNR and CDR2 is FQNEAQ (reference sequence). The CDR3 DNA sequence: TGTGCCAGCAGCTTTGCCCAGGGAGGATTCAATCAGCCCCAGCATTTT. Translation gives CASSFAQGGFNQPQHF.

J is TRBJ1-4 and V is TRBV18; no definite D call. Germline V lookup: CDR1 KGHSH, CDR2 LQKENI. There are 12 residues in the CDR3. V gave up 0 bases and J gave up 10 bases, with 6 bases separating them. Here the CDR3 DNA reads TGTGCCAGCTCACCACCGCGGGGAAAACTGTTTTTT. Protein: CASSPPRGKLFF.